The clone carrying this T cell receptor (beta chain) was detected ten times or more. What it binds is not known. The sample belongs to a study of early T cells in non-severe SARS-CoV-2 infection. Turning to the study itself: Sequenced bulk RNA came from whole blood that was unsorted, and chains were unpaired. Whole-study results and caveats: The matching step, a VDJdb search, favored anti-spike CD8 responses and missed private and CD4 specificities.

The CDR3 loop spans 16 amino acids. Germline V gene sequence: CDR1 SQVTM, CDR2 ANQGSEA. Losses at the gene ends were 7 bases for V and 6 bases for J; bases not matched to a gene: 18. Unique molecular identifiers were affixed to single, distinct cDNA molecules. One entry per CDR3 protein results from TCRdb running MiXCR on the 5' RACE reads. The data show approximately 69,000 distinct CDR3 sequences, with 10% to 15% seen just once and roughly 7% held by the top ten. V and J are TRBV29-1 and TRBJ2-1; the match to TRBD2 covers 7 bases. This sequence was found in an adult who was a healthcare worker with PCR-confirmed SARS-CoV-2 infection or an uninfected control (not recorded which). Sequencing input: whole blood. For the CDR3, the DNA is TGCAGCGGGTTTTCGTCCCAGCGGGAATTAGGCAATGAGCAGTTCTTC. It encodes CSGFSSQRELGNEQFF.